Reported below is one T cell receptor (beta chain). Indicated time point: blood at routine non-recurrence follow-up after resection. In each case, whole RNA from tumor, nontumor lung or frozen PBMC was sequenced unsorted. Germline-derived CDR1 and CDR2 are SGHAT and FQNNGV. The CDR3 consists of 16 residues. V was clipped by 7 bases and J by 1 base; unmatched bases: 5. This sample was taken from a study of spatial heterogeneity in lung cancer. Unique molecular identifiers tagged every individual TCR cDNA molecule. TCRdb independently ran MiXCR on the 5' RACE reads; one entry per CDR3 protein. The table shows around 120,000 distinct CDR3 sequences, with 12% occurring only once.

The V and J genes are TRBV11-2 and TRBJ2-3; 13 nucleotides align to TRBD2. The specimen was PBMCs, collected at follow-up. The sequence was collected from a male donor with early-stage non-small cell lung cancer. The CDR3 loop is CASKLAGGPGTDTQYF. In nucleotides, the CDR3 is TGTGCCAGCAAACTAGCGGGGGGGCCTGGCACAGATACGCAGTATTTT.